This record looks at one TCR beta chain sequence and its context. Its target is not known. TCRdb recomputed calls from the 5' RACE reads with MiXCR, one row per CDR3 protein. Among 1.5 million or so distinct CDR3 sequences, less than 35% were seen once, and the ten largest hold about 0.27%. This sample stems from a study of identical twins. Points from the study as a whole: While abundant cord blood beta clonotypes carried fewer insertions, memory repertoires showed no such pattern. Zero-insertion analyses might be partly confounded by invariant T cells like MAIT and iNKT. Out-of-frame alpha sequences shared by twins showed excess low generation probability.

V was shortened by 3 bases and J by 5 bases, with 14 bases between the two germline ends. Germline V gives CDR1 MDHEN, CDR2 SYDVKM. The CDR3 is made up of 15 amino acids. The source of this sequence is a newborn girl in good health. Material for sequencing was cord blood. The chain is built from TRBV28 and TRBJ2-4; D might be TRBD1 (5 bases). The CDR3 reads CASSFGPQGQNIQYF. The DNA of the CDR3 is TGTGCCAGCAGTTTTGGTCCCCAGGGCCAAAACATTCAGTACTTC.